What follows are 7 T cell receptor beta chains derived from one specimen sequenced in a study of CD8 T cells in Susac syndrome. Reverse transcription of about 0.45 to 1 ug RNA used random hexamers. One entry per CDR3 protein, called by TCRdb with MiXCR from the immunoSEQ multiplex PCR reads. Here the sample spans approximately 170,000 distinct CDR3 sequences, about 90% being singletons. Source material: CD4+ T cells from PBMCs. These receptor sequences come from a human donor in good health.

The rearrangement uses TRBV20-1 and TRBJ2-3; TRBD2 agrees at 9 bases. The CDR3 length is 21 residues. V lost 6 bases and J lost 4; bases outside the gene matches: 29. The V gene's germline CDR1 is DFQATT and CDR2 SNEGSKA (reference sequence). The CDR3 loop is CSASSARQGELAGFAADTQYF. The CDR3 nucleotides read TGCAGTGCCTCAAGTGCTAGACAGGGTGAGCTAGCGGGATTTGCGGCAGATACGCAGTATTTT.

The chain uses TRBV7-2 and TRBJ1-1, with 11 bases fitting TRBD1. Germline CDR1 SGHTA, CDR2 FQGNSA. Trimming at V came to 5 bases and at J to 5 bases, leaving 7 bases not matched to a gene. The CDR3 contains 15 residues. CDR3 residues: CASSLDRGRGTEAFF. For the CDR3, the DNA is TGTGCCAGCAGCCTGGACAGGGGGCGAGGTACTGAAGCTTTCTTT.

This clonotype was observed once. The chain links TRBV20-1 to TRBJ2-7; the D gene is possibly TRBD1 (6 bases). This CDR3 spans 13 amino acids. Trimming pared 5 bases from V and 4 bases from J, leaving 15 bases between. Germline V gene sequence: CDR1 DFQATT, CDR2 SNEGSKA (reference sequence). The CDR3 reads CSAYLGQSYEQYF. DNA of the CDR3: TGCAGTGCTTATCTGGGACAATCGTACGAGCAGTACTTC.

The J gene is TRBJ1-1, the V gene TRBV30, with no clear D. Trimming removed 1 base from V and 9 bases from J, with 15 bases in between. This CDR3 region has 13 residues. CDR1 and CDR2 (germline): GTSNPN, SVGIG (reference sequence). This CDR3 is CAWSAKGAAKAFF. In DNA, the CDR3 is TGTGCCTGGAGTGCGAAGGGCGCCGCAAAAGCTTTCTTT.

The chain employs TRBV27 and TRBJ2-1; D tentatively reads TRBD1 or TRBD2 (5 bases each). The CDR3 spans 12 residues. The germline CDR1 and CDR2 sequences are MNHEY and SMNVEV (reference sequence). Between the trimmed V and J ends, which lost 6 bases and 7 bases, there was a span of 10 bases. The chain's CDR3 is CASRRQRNEQFF. The CDR3 nucleotides read TGTGCCAGCAGGAGACAGCGGAATGAGCAGTTCTTC.

This sequence joins TRBV7-2 and TRBJ2-5; TRBD2 matches at 10 bases. The germline CDR1 and CDR2 sequences are SGHTA and FQGNSA. The CDR3 covers 15 residues. The J segment lost 1 base and the V segment lost 4 bases, leaving 3 bases of the junction unmatched. CDR3 residues: CASSYSGRFQETQYF. The CDR3 DNA reads TGTGCCAGCAGCTATAGCGGGAGGTTCCAAGAGACCCAGTACTTC.

The chain combines TRBV12-3 or TRBV12-4 with TRBJ1-5; D is perhaps TRBD1 (6 bases). The CDR3 has 14 amino acids. The V gene lost 6 bases and the J gene lost 4 bases, with 13 bases spanning the gap. The CDR3 DNA reads as TGTGCCAGCAGGGCAACAGGGCTAAATCAGCCCCAGCATTTT. It is translated as CASRATGLNQPQHF.